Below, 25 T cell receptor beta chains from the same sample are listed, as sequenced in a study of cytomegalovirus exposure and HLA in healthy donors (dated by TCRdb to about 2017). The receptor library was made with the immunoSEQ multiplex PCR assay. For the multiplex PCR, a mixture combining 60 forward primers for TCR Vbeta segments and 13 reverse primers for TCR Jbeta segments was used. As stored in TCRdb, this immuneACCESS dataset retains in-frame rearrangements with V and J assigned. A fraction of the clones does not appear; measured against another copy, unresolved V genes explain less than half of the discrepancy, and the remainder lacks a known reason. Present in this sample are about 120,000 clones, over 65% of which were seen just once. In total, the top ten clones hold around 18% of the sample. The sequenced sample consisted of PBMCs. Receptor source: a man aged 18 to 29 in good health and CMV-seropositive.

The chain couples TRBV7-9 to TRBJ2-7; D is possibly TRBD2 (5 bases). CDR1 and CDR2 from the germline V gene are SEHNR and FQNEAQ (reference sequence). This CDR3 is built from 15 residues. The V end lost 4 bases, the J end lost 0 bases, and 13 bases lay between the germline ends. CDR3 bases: TGTGCCAGCAGCTCCGGACGGGAAAGCTCCTACGAGCAGTACTTC. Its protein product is CASSSGRESSYEQYF.

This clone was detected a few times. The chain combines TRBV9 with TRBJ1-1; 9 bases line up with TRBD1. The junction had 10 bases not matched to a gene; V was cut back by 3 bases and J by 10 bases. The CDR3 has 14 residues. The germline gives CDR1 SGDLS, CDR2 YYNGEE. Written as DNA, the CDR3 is TGTGCCAGCAGCGACTCACAGGGGGCGCCGATAGCTTTCTTT. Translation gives CASSDSQGAPIAFF.

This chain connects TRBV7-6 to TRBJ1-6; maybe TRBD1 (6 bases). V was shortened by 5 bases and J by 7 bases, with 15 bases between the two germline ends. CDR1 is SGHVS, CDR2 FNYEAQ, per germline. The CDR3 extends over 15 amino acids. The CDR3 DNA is TGTGCCAGCAGCGGTCGACAGGAGCTAAATTCACCCCTCCACTTT. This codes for CASSGRQELNSPLHF.

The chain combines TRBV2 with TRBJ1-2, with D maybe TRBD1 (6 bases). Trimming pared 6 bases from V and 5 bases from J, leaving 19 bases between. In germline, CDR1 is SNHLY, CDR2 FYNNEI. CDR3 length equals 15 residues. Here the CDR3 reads CASSPGGARRYGYTF. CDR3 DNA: TGTGCCAGCAGCCCGGGGGGGGCGCGGCGATATGGCTACACCTTC. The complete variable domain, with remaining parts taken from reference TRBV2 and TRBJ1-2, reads EPEVTQTPSHQVTQMGQEVILRCVPISNHLYFYWYRQILGQKVEFLVSFYNNEISEKSEIFDDQFSVERPDGSNFTLKIRSTKLEDSAMYFCASSPGGARRYGYTFGSGTRLTVV.

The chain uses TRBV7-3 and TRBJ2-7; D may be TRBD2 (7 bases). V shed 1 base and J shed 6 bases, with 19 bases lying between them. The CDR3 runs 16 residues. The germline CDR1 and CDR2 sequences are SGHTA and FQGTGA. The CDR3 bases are TGTGCCAGCAGCTTAAGTGCGGGGGCCGGCGCCGGCGAGCAGTACTTC. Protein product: CASSLSAGAGAGEQYF.

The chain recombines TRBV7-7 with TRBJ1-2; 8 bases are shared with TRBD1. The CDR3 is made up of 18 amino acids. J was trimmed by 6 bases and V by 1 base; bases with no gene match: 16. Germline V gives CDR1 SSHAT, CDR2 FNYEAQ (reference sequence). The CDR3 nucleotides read TGTGCCAGCAGCTTAGAACTGAGACAGGGGCCCCCTGTGGATGGCTACACCTTC. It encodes CASSLELRQGPPVDGYTF.

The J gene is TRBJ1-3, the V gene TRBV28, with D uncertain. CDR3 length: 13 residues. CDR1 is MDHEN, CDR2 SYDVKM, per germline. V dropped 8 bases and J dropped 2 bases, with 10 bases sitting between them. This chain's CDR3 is CASSFVAGNTIYF. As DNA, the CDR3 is TGTGCCAGCTCGTTTGTTGCTGGAAACACCATATATTTT.

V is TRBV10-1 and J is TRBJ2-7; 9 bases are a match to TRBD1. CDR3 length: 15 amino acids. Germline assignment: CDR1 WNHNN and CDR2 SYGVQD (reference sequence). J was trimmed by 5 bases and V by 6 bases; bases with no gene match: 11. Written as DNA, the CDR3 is TGCGCCAGCAGCGACCCTGGACAGGGGACGGACGAGCAGTACTTC. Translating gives CASSDPGQGTDEQYF.

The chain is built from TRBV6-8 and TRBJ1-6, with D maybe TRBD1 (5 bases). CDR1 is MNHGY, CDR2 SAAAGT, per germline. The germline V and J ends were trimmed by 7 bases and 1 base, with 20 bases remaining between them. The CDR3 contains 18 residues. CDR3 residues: CASNQVRGWGSYNSPLHF. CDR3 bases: TGTGCCAGCAACCAGGTACGGGGGTGGGGGTCCTATAATTCACCCCTCCACTTT.

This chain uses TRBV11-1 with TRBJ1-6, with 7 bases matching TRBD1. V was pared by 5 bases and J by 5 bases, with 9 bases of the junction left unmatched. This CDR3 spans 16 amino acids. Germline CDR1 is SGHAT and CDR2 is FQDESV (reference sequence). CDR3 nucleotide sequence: TGTGCCAGCAGCCCCCGACCGGGACAGAATAATTCACCCCTCCACTTT. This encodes CASSPRPGQNNSPLHF.

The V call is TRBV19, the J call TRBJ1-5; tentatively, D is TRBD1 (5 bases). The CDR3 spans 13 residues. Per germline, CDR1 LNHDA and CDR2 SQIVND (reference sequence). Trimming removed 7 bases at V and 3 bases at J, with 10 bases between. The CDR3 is CASIGGYNQPQHF. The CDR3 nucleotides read TGTGCCAGTATCGGGGGGTACAATCAGCCCCAGCATTTT.

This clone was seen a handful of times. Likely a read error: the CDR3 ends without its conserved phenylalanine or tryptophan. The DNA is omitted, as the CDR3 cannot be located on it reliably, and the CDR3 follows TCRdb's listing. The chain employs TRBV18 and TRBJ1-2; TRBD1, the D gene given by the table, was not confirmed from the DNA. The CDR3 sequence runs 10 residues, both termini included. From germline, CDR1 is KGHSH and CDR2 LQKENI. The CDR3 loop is CASSPDRSRG.

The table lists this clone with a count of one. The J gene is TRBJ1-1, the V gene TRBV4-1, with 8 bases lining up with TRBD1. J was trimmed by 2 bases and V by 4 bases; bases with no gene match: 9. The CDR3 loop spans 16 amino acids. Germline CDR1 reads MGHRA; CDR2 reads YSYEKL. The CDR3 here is CASSPLPQGANTEAFF. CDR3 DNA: TGCGCCAGCAGCCCTCTGCCCCAGGGGGCAAACACTGAAGCTTTCTTT.

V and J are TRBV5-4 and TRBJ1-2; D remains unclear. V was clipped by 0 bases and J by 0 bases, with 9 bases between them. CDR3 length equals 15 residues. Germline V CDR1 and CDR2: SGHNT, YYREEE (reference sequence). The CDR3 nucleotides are TGTGCCAGCAGCTTGGCCGGTGCCTCTAACTATGGCTACACCTTC. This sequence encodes CASSLAGASNYGYTF.

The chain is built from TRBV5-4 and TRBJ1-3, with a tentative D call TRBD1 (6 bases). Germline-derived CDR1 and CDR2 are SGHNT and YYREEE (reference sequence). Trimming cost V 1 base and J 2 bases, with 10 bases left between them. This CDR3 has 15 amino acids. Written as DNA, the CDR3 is TGTGCCAGCAGCTTGCAAGCAGGGGCTGGAAACACCATATATTTT. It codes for CASSLQAGAGNTIYF.

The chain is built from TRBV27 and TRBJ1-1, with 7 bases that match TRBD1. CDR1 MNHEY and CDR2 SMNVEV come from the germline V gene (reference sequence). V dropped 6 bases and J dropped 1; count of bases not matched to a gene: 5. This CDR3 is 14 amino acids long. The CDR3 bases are TGTGCCAGCAGCCATACAGGGGCGAACACTGAAGCTTTCTTT. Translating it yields CASSHTGANTEAFF.

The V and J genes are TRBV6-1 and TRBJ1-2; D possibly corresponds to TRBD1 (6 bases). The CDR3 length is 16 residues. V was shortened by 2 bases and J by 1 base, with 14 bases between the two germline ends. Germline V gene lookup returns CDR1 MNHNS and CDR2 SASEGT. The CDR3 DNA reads TGTGCCAGCAGTGAACTTTGGGGGCTGATTAACTATGGCTACACCTTC. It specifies CASSELWGLINYGYTF.

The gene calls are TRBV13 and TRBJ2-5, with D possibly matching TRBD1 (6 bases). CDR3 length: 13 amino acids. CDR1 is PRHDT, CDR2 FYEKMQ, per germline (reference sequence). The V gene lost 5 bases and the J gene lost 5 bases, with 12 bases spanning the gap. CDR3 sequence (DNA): TGTGCCAGCAGCGAGGACAGTGGGGAGACCCAGTACTTC. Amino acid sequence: CASSEDSGETQYF.

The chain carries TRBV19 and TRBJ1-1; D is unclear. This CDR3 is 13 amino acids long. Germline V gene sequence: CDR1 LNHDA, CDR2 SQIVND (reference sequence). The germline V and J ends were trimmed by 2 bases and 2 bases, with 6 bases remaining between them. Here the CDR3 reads CASSITGNTEAFF. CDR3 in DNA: TGTGCCAGTAGTATAACGGGAAACACTGAAGCTTTCTTT.

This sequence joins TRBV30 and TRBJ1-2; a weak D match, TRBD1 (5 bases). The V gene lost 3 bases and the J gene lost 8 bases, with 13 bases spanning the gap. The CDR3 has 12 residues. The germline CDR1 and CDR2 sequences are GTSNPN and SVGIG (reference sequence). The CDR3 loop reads CAWRSAGLGYTF. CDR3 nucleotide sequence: TGTGCCTGGAGGTCGGCAGGGCTCGGCTACACCTTC.

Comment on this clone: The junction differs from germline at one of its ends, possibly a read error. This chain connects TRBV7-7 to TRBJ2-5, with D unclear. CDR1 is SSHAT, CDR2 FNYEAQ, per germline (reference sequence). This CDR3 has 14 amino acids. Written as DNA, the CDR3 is TGTGCCAGCAGCATAGCCGTCCCGGGTGAGACCCAGTACTTC. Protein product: CASSIAVPGETQYF. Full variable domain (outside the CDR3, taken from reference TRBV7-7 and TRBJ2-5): GAGVSQSPRYKVTKRGQDVTLRCDPISSHATLYWYQQALGQGPEFLTYFNYEAQPDKSGLPSDRFSAERPEGSISTLTIQRTEQRDSAMYRCASSIAVPGETQYFGPGTRLLVL.

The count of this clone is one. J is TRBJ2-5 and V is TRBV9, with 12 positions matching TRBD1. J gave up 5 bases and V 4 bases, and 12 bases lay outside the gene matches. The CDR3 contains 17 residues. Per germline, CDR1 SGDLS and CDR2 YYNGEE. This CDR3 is CASSNGAGTGGLETQYF. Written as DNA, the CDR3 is TGTGCCAGCAGCAACGGAGCGGGGACAGGGGGCTTGGAGACCCAGTACTTC.

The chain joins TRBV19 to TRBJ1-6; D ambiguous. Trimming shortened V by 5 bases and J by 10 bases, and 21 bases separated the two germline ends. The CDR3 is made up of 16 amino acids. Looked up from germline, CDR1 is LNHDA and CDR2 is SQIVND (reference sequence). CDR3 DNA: TGTGCCAGTAGTCCGACCGGCGGGGTCATAGGATCACCCCTCCACTTT. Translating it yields CASSPTGGVIGSPLHF.

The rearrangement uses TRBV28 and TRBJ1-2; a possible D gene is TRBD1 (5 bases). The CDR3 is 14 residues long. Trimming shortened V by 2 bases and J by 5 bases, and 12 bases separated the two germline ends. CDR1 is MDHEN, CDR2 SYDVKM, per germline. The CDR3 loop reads CASSLGATPYGYTF. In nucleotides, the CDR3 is TGTGCCAGCAGTTTAGGGGCCACTCCGTATGGCTACACCTTC.

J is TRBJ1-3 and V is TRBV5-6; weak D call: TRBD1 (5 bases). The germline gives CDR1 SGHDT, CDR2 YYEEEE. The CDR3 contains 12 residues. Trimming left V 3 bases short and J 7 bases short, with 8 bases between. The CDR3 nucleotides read TGTGCCAGCAGCTATGGGGCTAACACCATATATTTT. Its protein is CASSYGANTIYF.